The present TCR beta chain was sequenced within a study of blood T cell repertoires in COVID-19 (TCRdb year 2020). With regard to the full study: Samples from collaborators originated in the United States, Italy and Spain and spanned both the acute and convalescent phases of COVID-19. The prospective study material was composed of cDNA or gDNA derived from T cells, B-cell-depleted T cells, or PBMCs. Subjects who had been exposed to COVID-19, were actively infected with it, or had recovered from it provided the deeply sampled blood TCRbeta repertoires that made up the dataset. The repertoires were released in a freely available public database meant as a resource for research on the immune response to SARS-CoV-2. The samples were drawn from two sources: the first 160 participants of the ongoing ImmuneRACE study, and fewer than 1,500 subjects contributed by 6 global collaborators. A de-identified subject ID, COVID-19 status, age in years and sex were almost always included in the sample metadata. Where available, HLA class I and class II types were obtained from metadata supplied by the sample provider rather than from assay-based typing. Paper-wide results and their limitations: How much clinical and demographic metadata was included differed by source and by participant, and the metadata was provided uncurated.

TCRbeta CDR3 regions were amplified from genomic DNA by means of the immunoSEQ Assay, a bias-controlled multiplex PCR. The study's processing was this. The number of nucleated cells in each sample was estimated from the amplification of reference gene primers within the assay. To quantify the absolute abundance of each unique TCRbeta CDR3 rearrangement, sequence reads were collapsed and filtered. Productive Simpson clonality was computed per sample as the square root of Simpson's diversity index over productive rearrangements. Drawn from immuneACCESS, this table holds only the in-frame rearrangements with V and J called that TCRdb kept. Clones are partly lost; checked studies trace under half to an unresolved V gene and leave the rest unexplained. For V, J and clone size, that table is used; D and trimming come from the DNA. Counted in this sample were about 230,000 clones; about 85% of them appeared once. The top ten clonotypes cover about 1% of the sample.

On this clone: Its specific antigen is unknown. No much larger clone exists at a distance of one base, and base qualities are not known.

Whole blood was collected in K2EDTA tubes by collaborating institutions according to the institutions' own protocols. Collaborator samples were shipped for TCRbeta analysis as frozen whole blood, isolated PBMCs, or DNA extracted from either sample type. The CDR3 contains 14 residues, cysteine and phenylalanine counted. This entry keeps only the CDR3 DNA: 42 bases, framed from base 1. V and J are trimmed by 6 bases and 3 bases, and the gene matches miss 3 bases of the junction. Via the germline V gene, CDR1 is MNHEY and CDR2 SVGAGI. The sequence derives from a man between 40 and 49 years old with acute or convalescent COVID-19. The sequencing sample was made of peripheral blood. The chain is made from TRBV6-5 and TRBJ2-2, and 8 junction bases match TRBD2. The nucleotide sequence is given as TGTGCCAGCAGCGGGGGGGCAGACACCGGGGAGCTGTTTTTT. It is translated as CASSGGADTGELFF.